These 24 T cell receptor beta chains were sequenced from one sample in a study of control samples from healthy donors and cancer patients. Profiled with immunoSEQ multiplex PCR; TCRdb holds only in-frame clones, not every one. Of some 67,000 clones listed, roughly 91% are singletons. The specimen sequenced was PBMCs. These receptors came from a man aged 60-69 years with lung cancer.

The chain couples TRBV7-9 to TRBJ2-2; 7 bases match TRBD1. The V and J ends lost 4 bases and 2 bases, in that order; junction bases with no gene match: 4. The CDR3 is 15 amino acids. Germline V lookup: CDR1 SEHNR, CDR2 FQNEAQ (reference sequence). CDR3 bases: TGTGCCAGCAGCTCCGGGACAGTCAACACCGGGGAGCTGTTTTTT. It codes for CASSSGTVNTGELFF.

The V gene is TRBV4-1, the J gene TRBJ2-7; D may be TRBD1 (5 bases). Germline V gives CDR1 MGHRA, CDR2 YSYEKL. The CDR3 contains 16 residues. V was cut by 0 bases and J by 2 bases, with 14 bases left in between. CDR3 protein: CASSQERGGPPYEQYV. In DNA form, the CDR3 reads TGCGCCAGCAGCCAAGAAAGGGGCGGACCCCCCTACGAGCAGTACGTC.

This sequence joins TRBV6-5 and TRBJ2-7, with TRBD1 matching over 8 bases. The CDR3 sequence is 14 residues long. V shed 6 bases and J 3 bases; nucleotides not matched to a gene: 7. CDR1 MNHEY and CDR2 SVGAGI come from the germline V gene. The CDR3 spells CASSPDRVSYEQYF. The CDR3 DNA reads TGTGCCAGCAGCCCGGACAGGGTGAGCTACGAGCAGTACTTC.

This chain joins TRBV10-2 and TRBJ1-1; possibly TRBD1 for D (6 bases). From germline, CDR1 is WSHSY and CDR2 SAAADI. The CDR3 length is 12 residues. V lost 7 bases, J lost 1 base, and 7 bases lay in between. CDR3 sequence: CASMGQNTEAFF. CDR3 coding DNA: TGCGCCAGCATGGGACAGAACACTGAAGCTTTCTTT.

The rearrangement uses TRBV19 and TRBJ1-2, with TRBD1 identical over 8 bases. The trim removed 4 bases at V and 3 bases at J, leaving 7 bases unmatched. CDR3 length: 15 residues. Germline values: CDR1 LNHDA, CDR2 SQIVND (reference sequence). CDR3 bases: TGTGCCAGTAGTAACCAAGACAGGGGCCACTATGGCTACACCTTC. It specifies CASSNQDRGHYGYTF.

This chain connects TRBV14 to TRBJ2-7; D is ambiguous. Germline assignment: CDR1 SGHDN and CDR2 FVKESK. The CDR3 is 13 residues long. V lost 4 bases and J 2 bases, leaving 9 bases between the germline ends. The CDR3 loop is CASSPAGPYEQYF. The CDR3 nucleotides read TGTGCCAGCAGCCCCGCAGGACCCTACGAGCAGTACTTC.

The genes are TRBV7-2 and TRBJ1-2, with TRBD1 matching 7 bases. There are 13 residues in the CDR3. Germline CDR1 and CDR2: SGHTA and FQGNSA. V lost 6 bases and J lost 6; bases outside the gene matches: 7. CDR3 nucleotide sequence: TGTGCCAGCAGGCGAAAGGGGGCGGATGGCTACACCTTC. Protein: CASRRKGADGYTF.

The chain joins TRBV7-6 to TRBJ2-5, with D hard to call. Trimming took off 1 base at V and 1 base at J, with 7 bases between the two ends. This CDR3 has 14 amino acids. Germline V CDR1 and CDR2: SGHVS, FNYEAQ. The CDR3 sequence is CASSLGPVQETQYF. The CDR3 region has the DNA TGTGCCAGCAGCTTAGGACCAGTCCAAGAGACCCAGTACTTC.

This clone was recorded a few times. The chain uses TRBV11-3 and TRBJ1-3; TRBD1 might be the D (5 bases). The CDR3 loop spans 14 amino acids. Germline CDR1 SGHNT, CDR2 YENEEA. The V and J ends lost 6 bases and 1 base respectively, with 10 bases between them. CDR3 in amino acids: CASRAGGSGNTIYF. The DNA of the CDR3 is TGTGCCAGCAGAGCTGGGGGGTCTGGAAACACCATATATTTT.

The CDR3 DNA follows: TGTGCCAGCAGACGACCCACCGGGGAGCTGTTTTTT. This translates into CASRRPTGELFF. V and J are TRBV12-3 or TRBV12-4 and TRBJ2-2; D is uncertain. Trimming removed 6 bases from V and 4 bases from J, with 6 bases in between. The CDR3 runs to 12 residues.

The chain recombines TRBV2 with TRBJ2-5, with TRBD1 identical over 12 bases. V shed 6 bases, J shed 4 bases, and the junction held 6 bases outside the gene matches. In germline, CDR1 is SNHLY, CDR2 FYNNEI. The CDR3 is made up of 15 amino acids. The CDR3 sequence is CASRGQGAYGETQYF. The CDR3 nucleotides read TGTGCCAGCAGGGGACAGGGGGCCTACGGAGAGACCCAGTACTTC.

V usage is TRBV18 and J usage is TRBJ1-5; 12 positions agree with TRBD1. The CDR3 loop spans 17 amino acids. The junction had 10 bases not matched to a gene; V was cut back by 6 bases and J by 4 bases. Germline V gene data show CDR1 as KGHSH and CDR2 as LQKENI. Written as DNA, the CDR3 is TGTGCCAGCTCCGTGGGACAGGGGGCCGGAAAGAATCAGCCCCAGCATTTT. Its translation is CASSVGQGAGKNQPQHF.

The chain recombines TRBV6-5 with TRBJ1-4; D not certain. CDR3 length equals 15 residues. V dropped 6 bases and J dropped 0 bases, with 11 bases sitting between them. Germline loops: CDR1 MNHEY, CDR2 SVGAGI. This CDR3 is CASRPQLSTNEKLFF. The CDR3 nucleotides read TGTGCCAGCAGGCCGCAGCTTTCAACTAATGAAAAACTGTTTTTT.

The V gene is TRBV4-1, the J gene TRBJ1-1; perhaps TRBD1 as D (5 bases). Deletions cut 0 bases from V and 5 bases from J, with 13 bases between. This CDR3 has 15 residues. The germline V gene has CDR1 MGHRA and CDR2 YSYEKL. CDR3 sequence reads: CASSQDRGSGTEAFF. CDR3 DNA: TGCGCCAGCAGCCAAGATCGGGGCAGTGGGACTGAAGCTTTCTTT.

The genes are TRBV10-3 and TRBJ1-4; D is ambiguous. The CDR3 is 14 amino acids. V was pared by 4 bases and J by 3 bases, with 9 bases between. CDR1 is ENHRY and CDR2 is SYGVKD in the germline V gene. CDR3 sequence reads: CAISGNGPNEKLFF. CDR3 bases: TGTGCCATCAGTGGGAATGGACCTAATGAAAAACTGTTTTTT.

The chain combines TRBV18 with TRBJ1-3; TRBD1 agrees at 9 bases. J gave up 7 bases and V 5 bases, and 6 bases lay outside the gene matches. This CDR3 has 14 amino acids. Germline assignment: CDR1 KGHSH and CDR2 LQKENI. CDR3 amino acids: CASSLNRGPNTIYF. CDR3 nucleotides: TGTGCCAGCTCATTGAACAGGGGGCCGAACACCATATATTTT.

The rearrangement joins TRBV4-1 to TRBJ2-5; 8 nucleotides line up with TRBD2. The CDR3 has 18 amino acids. J was trimmed by 1 base and V by 2 bases; bases with no gene match: 12. Germline V lookup: CDR1 MGHRA, CDR2 YSYEKL. The CDR3, as DNA: TGCGCCAGCAGCCAACATGTCTCGGGGGGGGTTATCCAAGAGACCCAGTACTTC. This encodes CASSQHVSGGVIQETQYF.

This chain connects TRBV6-5 to TRBJ2-5, with D possibly called TRBD1 or TRBD2 (5 bases each). CDR1 is MNHEY, CDR2 SVGAGI, per germline. This CDR3 region has 15 residues. The V gene lost 4 bases and the J gene lost 2 bases, with 14 bases spanning the gap. The CDR3 nucleotides are TGTGCCAGCAGTTCCTGGGGGAGACCACAAGAGACCCAGTACTTC. Its translation is CASSSWGRPQETQYF.

This clone was observed a single time. V and J are TRBV7-8 and TRBJ2-3; D not certain. Deletions cut 3 bases from V and 1 base from J, with 17 bases between. CDR3 length equals 17 residues. Germline assignment: CDR1 SGHVS and CDR2 FQNEAQ. CDR3 in DNA: TGTGCCAGCAGCTTCTTAAAGGCCAGTTGGGGCACAGATACGCAGTATTTT. As protein: CASSFLKASWGTDTQYF.

The chain links TRBV7-9 to TRBJ1-2, with TRBD1 as a possible D gene (5 bases). Trimming removed 1 base at V and 8 bases at J, with 11 bases between. The CDR3 runs 13 residues. The germline gives CDR1 SEHNR, CDR2 FQNEAQ (reference sequence). The CDR3 sequence: CASSLVGEVGYTF. The CDR3 DNA reads TGTGCCAGCAGCTTAGTAGGGGAGGTCGGCTACACCTTC.

The V and J genes are TRBV7-3 and TRBJ2-1, with 9 nucleotides matching TRBD1. V trimming: 3 bases; J trimming: 6 bases; junction bases outside the gene matches: 0. The CDR3 totals 13 residues. Per the germline V gene, CDR1 is SGHTA and CDR2 is FQGTGA. CDR3 loop: CASSLTGGNEQFF. CDR3 coding DNA: TGTGCCAGCAGCTTGACAGGGGGCAATGAGCAGTTCTTC.

CDR3 coding DNA: TGTGCCAGCAGGCGACAGGGGACGGCTGGAAACACCATATATTTT. It codes for CASRRQGTAGNTIYF. The chain recombines TRBV6-6 with TRBJ1-3, with 8 bases aligning to TRBD1. This CDR3 has 15 residues. Losses at the gene ends were 6 bases for V and 2 bases for J; bases not matched to a gene: 6. Per the germline V gene, CDR1 is MNHNY and CDR2 is SVGAGI (reference sequence).

The chain employs TRBV5-1 and TRBJ1-2; perhaps TRBD1 as D (6 bases). The V gene's germline CDR1 is SGHRS and CDR2 YFSETQ. The CDR3 covers 16 residues. Trimming removed 5 bases from V and 8 bases from J, with 25 bases in between. CDR3 nucleotides: TGCGCCAGCAGAGACCCTATCGGCGGGGGCGCGAGGGGCTACACCTTC. The encoded protein is CASRDPIGGGARGYTF.

V and J are TRBV6-4 and TRBJ2-1; either TRBD1 or TRBD2 may supply D (5 bases each). This CDR3 is 15 amino acids long. CDR1 is MRHNA, CDR2 SNTAGT, per germline. Trimming shortened V by 3 bases and J by 4 bases, and 13 bases separated the two germline ends. The CDR3 loop reads CASSEDGGGYNEQFF. Written as DNA, the CDR3 is TGTGCCAGCAGTGAAGATGGGGGTGGTTACAATGAGCAGTTCTTC.